What follows are 16 T cell receptor beta chains derived from one specimen sequenced in a study of shared clonotypes between healthy human individuals. CD45RO-negative cells were positively selected for CCR7, leaving out terminally differentiated effector memory CD45RA+ cells. TCRdb's copy holds only in-frame clones and misses some; the assay was immunoSEQ multiplex PCR. The data contain about 2 million clones, roughly 95% of them singletons. Specimen: naive CD8+ T cells sorted from blood. All receptors derive from a man aged 18 to 30 in good health.

The chain links TRBV7-2 to TRBJ2-3; D unclear. Trimming cost V 0 bases and J 0 bases, with 7 bases left between them. The CDR3 sequence is 15 residues long. Germline-derived CDR1 and CDR2 are SGHTA and FQGNSA. CDR3 in amino acids: CASSLAPFSTDTQYF. The CDR3 coding sequence is TGTGCCAGCAGCTTAGCGCCCTTCAGCACAGATACGCAGTATTTT.

The gene calls are TRBV30 and TRBJ2-7, with TRBD1 matching 7 bases. This CDR3 has 13 residues. CDR1 GTSNPN and CDR2 SVGIG come from the germline V gene (reference sequence). The ends lost 3 bases at V and 3 bases at J; junction bases unmatched: 5. The CDR3 sequence: CAWRSTGVYEQYF. The CDR3 DNA is TGTGCCTGGAGAAGCACAGGGGTCTACGAGCAGTACTTC.

The rearrangement uses TRBV9 and TRBJ1-1; D call uncertain. The CDR3 totals 13 residues. Germline V gene sequence: CDR1 SGDLS, CDR2 YYNGEE. Trimming stripped 6 bases from V and 4 bases from J, with 13 bases between. For the CDR3, the DNA is TGTGCCAGCACCGCTCTGAGTGGCACTGAAGCTTTCTTT. Translated, it gives CASTALSGTEAFF.

This sequence joins TRBV7-2 and TRBJ2-7; the D is unclear. This CDR3 has 15 residues. V was clipped by 6 bases and J by 1 base, with 16 bases between them. Per germline, CDR1 SGHTA and CDR2 FQGNSA. The CDR3 here is CASSDETGPSYEQYF. As DNA, the CDR3 is TGTGCCAGCAGTGACGAAACCGGGCCTTCCTACGAGCAGTACTTC.

The J gene is TRBJ2-5, the V gene TRBV28, with D tentatively TRBD2 (5 bases). Germline loops: CDR1 MDHEN, CDR2 SYDVKM. V was cut by 6 bases and J by 5 bases, with 22 bases left in between. The length of the CDR3 is 16 residues. CDR3 coding DNA: TGTGCCAGCAGGGCTAGCCTCGGCACAAATGGGGAGACCCAGTACTTC. Translated, it gives CASRASLGTNGETQYF.

This sequence joins TRBV11-1 and TRBJ2-7; 11 bases line up with TRBD2. With V trimmed by 0 bases and J by 4 bases, 8 bases remained unmatched. CDR1 is SGHAT, CDR2 FQDESV, per germline (reference sequence). This CDR3 is 17 amino acids long. The CDR3 DNA sequence: TGTGCCAGCAGCTTAGCCGGGACTAGCGGAGTTGAATACGAGCAGTACTTC. Its translation: CASSLAGTSGVEYEQYF.

This rearrangement joins TRBV11-2 to TRBJ2-2; the D gene is possibly TRBD1 (5 bases). Germline assignment: CDR1 SGHAT and CDR2 FQNNGV. CDR3 length equals 15 residues. Between the trimmed V and J ends, which lost 5 bases and 3 bases, there was a span of 13 bases. The DNA for the CDR3 is TGTGCCAGCAGCCCAGTTGGGGCTTACACCGGGGAGCTGTTTTTT. Encoded protein: CASSPVGAYTGELFF. Variable domain in full (rest from reference TRBV11-2 and TRBJ2-2): EAGVAQSPRYKIIEKRQSVAFWCNPISGHATLYWYQQILGQGPKLLIQFQNNGVVDDSQLPKDRFSAERLKGVDSTLKIQPAKLEDSAVYLCASSPVGAYTGELFFGEGSRLTVL.

The V gene is TRBV5-6, the J gene TRBJ2-7; TRBD2 matches 8 bases. The CDR3 is 15 amino acids. After removal of 4 bases from V and 3 bases from J, the junction contained 9 bases not matched to a gene. Per germline, CDR1 SGHDT and CDR2 YYEEEE. CDR3 DNA sequence: TGTGCCAGCAGCCGGTTTAACAGCGGGGGCTACGAGCAGTACTTC. It translates to CASSRFNSGGYEQYF.

As concerns this clone: This may stem from a read error, because a much larger clone lies one nucleotide away. The identical CDR3 is also encoded by other nucleotide sequences in the sample. J is TRBJ1-5 and V is TRBV7-2; D is undetermined. This CDR3 is 12 amino acids long. The germline gives CDR1 SGHTA, CDR2 FQGNSA. Trimming shortened V by 1 base and J by 4 bases, and 2 bases separated the two germline ends. The CDR3 reads CASSLGNQPQHF. DNA of the CDR3: TGTGCCAGCAGCTTAGGGAATCAGCCCCAGCATTTT. Using reference TRBV7-2 and TRBJ1-5 for the parts outside the CDR3, the full variable domain is GAGVSQSPSNKVTEKGKDVELRCDPISGHTALYWYRQSLGQGLEFLIYFQGNSAPDKSGLPSDRFSAERTGGSVSTLTIQRTQQEDSAVYLCASSLGNQPQHFGDGTRLSIL.

About this clone itself: The same CDR3 also results from other DNA sequences found in this sample. This chain links TRBV5-1 with TRBJ2-7, with 7 bases aligning to TRBD1. Germline CDR1 reads SGHRS; CDR2 reads YFSETQ. The CDR3 contains 13 residues. V lost 4 bases to trimming and J lost 3 bases; unmatched junction nucleotides: 4. The CDR3 bases are TGCGCCAGCAGCCTCGGGACAGTCTACGAGCAGTACTTC. Translation: CASSLGTVYEQYF. Full variable domain (outside the CDR3, taken from reference TRBV5-1 and TRBJ2-7): KAGVTQTPRYLIKTRGQQVTLSCSPISGHRSVSWYQQTPGQGLQFLFEYFSETQRNKGNFPGRFSGRQFSNSRSEMNVSTLELGDSALYLCASSLGTVYEQYFGPGTRLTVT.

The chain combines TRBV7-6 with TRBJ1-4; D is possibly TRBD1 (5 bases). Trimming shortened V by 4 bases and J by 0 bases, and 12 bases separated the two germline ends. CDR3 length: 16 amino acids. Germline-derived CDR1 and CDR2 are SGHVS and FNYEAQ. The CDR3 coding sequence is TGTGCCAGCAGCTCCGATACAGGACCAACTAATGAAAAACTGTTTTTT. Protein: CASSSDTGPTNEKLFF.

The V and J genes are TRBV5-6 and TRBJ2-1; TRBD1 or TRBD2 may be the D gene (5 bases each). The V and J ends lost 2 bases and 8 bases respectively, with 17 bases between them. Looked up from germline, CDR1 is SGHDT and CDR2 is YYEEEE. The CDR3 is 15 residues long. This chain's CDR3 is CASSLMMGPADEQFF. CDR3 bases: TGTGCCAGCAGCTTAATGATGGGACCTGCGGATGAGCAGTTCTTC.

The rearrangement uses TRBV18 and TRBJ1-1; D may be TRBD1 (6 bases). CDR1 and CDR2 from the germline V gene are KGHSH and LQKENI. V shed 3 bases and J shed 5 bases, with 16 bases lying between them. There are 15 residues in the CDR3. CDR3 amino acids: CASSPEGGRWTEAFF. For the CDR3, the DNA is TGTGCCAGCTCACCCGAGGGGGGGAGGTGGACTGAAGCTTTCTTT.

The chain links TRBV5-1 to TRBJ2-1; 10 bases align to TRBD2. Germline V gene data show CDR1 as SGHRS and CDR2 as YFSETQ. Losses at the gene ends were 3 bases for V and 3 bases for J; bases not matched to a gene: 9. This CDR3 is built from 17 residues. As DNA, the CDR3 is TGCGCCAGCAGCTCACGCGGTCTAGCGGGAGACTACAATGAGCAGTTCTTC. This sequence encodes CASSSRGLAGDYNEQFF.

V is TRBV27 and J is TRBJ1-1; D is perhaps TRBD1 (5 bases). The germline CDR1 and CDR2 sequences are MNHEY and SMNVEV (reference sequence). Trimming left V 6 bases short and J 5 bases short, with 16 bases between. The CDR3 contains 14 residues. The CDR3 protein is CASRPGVGGTEAFF. The CDR3 nucleotides read TGTGCCAGCAGACCCGGTGTGGGGGGGACTGAAGCTTTCTTT.

This chain connects TRBV13 to TRBJ2-7; D remains ambiguous. The length of the CDR3 is 14 residues. V gave up 5 bases and J gave up 2 bases, with 13 bases separating them. CDR1 and CDR2 from the germline V gene are PRHDT and FYEKMQ (reference sequence). In nucleotides, the CDR3 is TGTGCCAGCAGCCAAACTGCAGTTCCCTACGAGCAGTACTTC. This sequence encodes CASSQTAVPYEQYF.